This T cell receptor beta chain was captured in a study of blood T cells in healthy people across ages. Study-level background: For every two T cells, template switching captured about one barcoded beta molecule. Points from the study as a whole: Whereas aged donors had fewer naive CD4+ cells, long-lived donors had more of them and higher diversity.

This clonotype was counted only a few times. What it recognizes is unknown. PCR was performed a second time for about 7 to 11 cycles using a sample-barcoded 5' primer and a J-beta primer mix. A single record per CDR3 protein comes from TCRdb applying MiXCR to the 5' RACE reads. The sample contains approximately 1.5 million distinct CDR3 sequences, 35% to 45% of which appear only once. Per the germline V gene, CDR1 is SEHNR and CDR2 is FQNEAQ (reference sequence). The CDR3 is 14 residues long. Trimming shortened V by 2 bases and J by 4 bases, and 12 bases separated the two germline ends. Researchers report isolating at least 6.5 million PBMCs per sample.

What was sequenced was blood. The V call is TRBV7-9, the J call TRBJ2-7; TRBD1 might be the D (6 bases). This TCR derives from a young woman in good health. Here the CDR3 reads CASSLSVRGYEQYF. The CDR3 bases are TGTGCCAGCAGCTTAAGTGTCAGGGGATACGAGCAGTACTTC.